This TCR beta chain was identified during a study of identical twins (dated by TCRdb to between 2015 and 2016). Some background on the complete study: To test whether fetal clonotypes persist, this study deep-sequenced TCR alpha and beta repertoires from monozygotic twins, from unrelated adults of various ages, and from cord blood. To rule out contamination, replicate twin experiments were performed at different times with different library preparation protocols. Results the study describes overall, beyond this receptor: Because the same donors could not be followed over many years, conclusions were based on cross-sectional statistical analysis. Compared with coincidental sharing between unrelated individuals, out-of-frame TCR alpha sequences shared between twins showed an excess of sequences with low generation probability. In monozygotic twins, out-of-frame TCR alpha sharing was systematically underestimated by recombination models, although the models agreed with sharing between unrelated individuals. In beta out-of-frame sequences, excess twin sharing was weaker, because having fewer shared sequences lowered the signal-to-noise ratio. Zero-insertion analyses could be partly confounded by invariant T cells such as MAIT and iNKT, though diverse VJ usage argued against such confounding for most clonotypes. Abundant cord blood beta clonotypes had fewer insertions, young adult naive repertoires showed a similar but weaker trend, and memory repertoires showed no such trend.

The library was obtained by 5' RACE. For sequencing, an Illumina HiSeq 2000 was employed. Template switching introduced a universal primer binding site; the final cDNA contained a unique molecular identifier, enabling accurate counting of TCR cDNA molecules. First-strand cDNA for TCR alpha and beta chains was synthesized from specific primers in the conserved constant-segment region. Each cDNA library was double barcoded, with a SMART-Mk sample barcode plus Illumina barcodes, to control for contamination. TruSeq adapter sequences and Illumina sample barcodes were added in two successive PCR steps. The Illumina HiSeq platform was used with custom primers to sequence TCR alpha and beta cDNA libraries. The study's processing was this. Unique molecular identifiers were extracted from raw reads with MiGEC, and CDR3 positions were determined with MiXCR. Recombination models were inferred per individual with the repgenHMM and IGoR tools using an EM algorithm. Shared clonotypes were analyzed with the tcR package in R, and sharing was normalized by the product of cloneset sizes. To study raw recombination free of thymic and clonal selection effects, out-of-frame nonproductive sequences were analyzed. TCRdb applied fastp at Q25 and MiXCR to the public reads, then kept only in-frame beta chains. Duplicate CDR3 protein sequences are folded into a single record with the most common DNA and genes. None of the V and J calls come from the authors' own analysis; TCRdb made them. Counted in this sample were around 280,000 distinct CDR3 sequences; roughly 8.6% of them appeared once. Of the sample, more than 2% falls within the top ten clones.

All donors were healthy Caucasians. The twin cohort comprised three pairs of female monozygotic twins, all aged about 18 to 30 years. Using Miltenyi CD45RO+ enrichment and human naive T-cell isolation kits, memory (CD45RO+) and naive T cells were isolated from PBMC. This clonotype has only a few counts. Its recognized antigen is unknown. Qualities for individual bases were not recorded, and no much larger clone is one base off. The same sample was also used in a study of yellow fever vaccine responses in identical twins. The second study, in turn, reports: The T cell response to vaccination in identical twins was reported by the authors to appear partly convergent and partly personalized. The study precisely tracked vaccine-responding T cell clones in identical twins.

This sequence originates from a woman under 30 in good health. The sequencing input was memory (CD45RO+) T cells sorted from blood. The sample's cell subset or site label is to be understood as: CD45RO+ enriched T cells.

The CDR3 in this case is CSARAGASGITGELFF. In nucleotide form, the sequence is TGCAGTGCTAGAGCGGGGGCTAGCGGGATCACCGGGGAGCTGTTTTTT. The rearranged chain carries TRBV20-1 and TRBJ2-2; 9 junctional bases match TRBD2. Trimming removed 1 base from V and 4 bases from J; the gene matches leave 7 bases unexplained. Counted from cysteine to phenylalanine, this CDR3 has 16 amino acids. This entry keeps only the CDR3 DNA: 48 bases, framed from base 1. In the germline V gene (reference sequence), CDR1 corresponds to DFQATT and CDR2 to SNEGSKA.